Shown below are 14 T cell receptor beta chains from a single sample sequenced in a study of blood T cell repertoires in COVID-19. Assay: immunoSEQ multiplex PCR; the TCRdb copy retains only in-frame clones and omits some. The data contain about 320,000 clones, approximately 88% of them seen just once; the ten biggest clones take up approximately 4.7%. Material for sequencing was PBMCs or T cells enriched from blood (not recorded which). These receptors originate from a man in his 60s who had recovered from COVID-19.

V is TRBV4-1 and J is TRBJ2-1; 7 positions match TRBD2. CDR1 is MGHRA, CDR2 YSYEKL, per germline. The CDR3 contains 15 residues. V was pared by 4 bases and J by 4 bases, with 7 bases of the junction left unmatched. This CDR3 is CASSRTRASYNEQFF. The CDR3 nucleotides read TGCGCCAGCAGCCGGACTAGAGCAAGTTACAATGAGCAGTTCTTC.

This clone was seen a few times. The CDR3 nucleotides read TGTGCCAGCAGCCCGACCCGGGGCTCCTACGAGCAGTACTTC. Translated: CASSPTRGSYEQYF. The genes are TRBV7-9 and TRBJ2-7, with TRBD2 as a possible D gene (5 bases). Trimming left V 5 bases short and J 0 bases short, with 11 bases between. Germline CDR1 SEHNR, CDR2 FQNEAQ (reference sequence). There are 14 residues in the CDR3.

This chain connects TRBV5-5 to TRBJ1-2, with 11 bases aligning to TRBD1. The ends lost 4 bases at V and 5 bases at J; junction bases unmatched: 4. CDR1 SGHKS and CDR2 YYEKEE come from the germline V gene (reference sequence). There are 14 residues in the CDR3. CDR3 bases: TGTGCCAGCAGCCTAGGGGACAGGGGGTATGGCTACACCTTC. This gives the protein CASSLGDRGYGYTF.

V usage is TRBV5-1 and J usage is TRBJ1-1; no definite D call. The CDR3 has 15 residues. V gave up 0 bases and J gave up 4 bases, with 13 bases separating them. Germline lookup yields CDR1 SGHRS and CDR2 YFSETQ. Written as DNA, the CDR3 is TGCGCCAGCAGCTTGGCGTTGGGCGCGGGCACTGAAGCTTTCTTT. Amino acid sequence: CASSLALGAGTEAFF. The full variable domain, with the rest looked up from reference TRBV5-1 and TRBJ1-1, is KAGVTQTPRYLIKTRGQQVTLSCSPISGHRSVSWYQQTPGQGLQFLFEYFSETQRNKGNFPGRFSGRQFSNSRSEMNVSTLELGDSALYLCASSLALGAGTEAFFGQGTRLTVV.

The chain uses TRBV2 and TRBJ1-6; D remains unclear. The CDR3 covers 15 residues. CDR1 is SNHLY, CDR2 FYNNEI, per germline. The V end was cut by 4 bases, the J end by 2 bases, with 9 bases between. CDR3 region: CASSVGGPYNSPLHF. For the CDR3, the DNA is TGTGCCAGCAGTGTAGGAGGGCCCTATAATTCACCCCTCCACTTT.

The chain is built from TRBV6-1 and TRBJ2-5, with TRBD2 matching over 10 bases. Germline V CDR1 and CDR2: MNHNS, SASEGT. V shed 0 bases, J shed 1 base, and the junction held 14 bases outside the gene matches. The CDR3 is 20 residues long. The CDR3 DNA reads as TGTGCCAGCAGTGAAGCGCGGGCCCCGACTAGCGGGCGCCTCCAAGAGACCCAGTACTTC. Translation gives CASSEARAPTSGRLQETQYF.

The rearrangement uses TRBV25-1 and TRBJ2-1, with 7 bases lining up with TRBD2. CDR1 is MGHDK and CDR2 is SYGVNS in the germline V gene. The CDR3 totals 15 residues. V shed 6 bases and J 4 bases; nucleotides not matched to a gene: 9. CDR3 sequence: CASSEGLAVYNEQFF. Written as DNA, the CDR3 is TGTGCCAGCAGCGAAGGCCTAGCGGTATACAATGAGCAGTTCTTC.

The V and J genes are TRBV7-3 and TRBJ2-5; 7 bases agree with TRBD2. Germline lookup yields CDR1 SGHTA and CDR2 FQGTGA. J lost 1 base, V lost 2 bases, and 4 bases had no gene match. This CDR3 region has 15 residues. Here the CDR3 reads CASSLAGAAQETQYF. The CDR3 DNA reads as TGTGCCAGCAGCTTAGCGGGAGCAGCCCAAGAGACCCAGTACTTC.

V and J are TRBV12-3 or TRBV12-4 and TRBJ2-7, with 9 bases aligning to TRBD1. J lost 7 bases, V lost 6 bases, and 7 bases had no gene match. The CDR3 length is 13 residues. The CDR3: CASSPGQGWEQYF. The CDR3 bases are TGTGCCAGCAGCCCGGGACAGGGTTGGGAGCAGTACTTC.

The V call is TRBV5-1, the J call TRBJ1-6, with D maybe TRBD1 (5 bases). This CDR3 is built from 15 residues. V was pared by 6 bases and J by 0 bases, with 10 bases between. Germline CDR1 and CDR2: SGHRS and YFSETQ. CDR3 sequence (DNA): TGCGCCAGCACACAGGCCAGCTCCTATAATTCACCCCTCCACTTT. Protein product: CASTQASSYNSPLHF.

The chain joins TRBV12-2 to TRBJ2-1; the table's D call of TRBD1 was not tested on the DNA. TRBV12-2 represents a pseudogene. The CDR3 is made up of 13 amino acids. For the CDR3, the DNA is TGTGCAAGTCGCTGGGACGGTCGACAGGGGCAGTTCTTC. Its protein is CASRWDGRQGQFF.

This chain uses TRBV7-9 with TRBJ2-7, with 7 bases fitting TRBD2. The length of the CDR3 is 16 residues. V gave up 6 bases and J gave up 6 bases; unmatched junction bases: 17. In germline, CDR1 is SEHNR, CDR2 FQNEAQ (reference sequence). CDR3 sequence: CASSFTRGLGLSEQYF. The CDR3 bases are TGTGCCAGCAGTTTTACGCGGGGGTTAGGATTGAGCGAGCAGTACTTC.

The genes are TRBV27 and TRBJ2-2, with TRBD2 as a possible D gene (6 bases). This CDR3 contains 16 residues. The ends were cut back, 6 bases at V and 3 bases at J, with 17 bases in the middle. Looked up from germline, CDR1 is MNHEY and CDR2 is SMNVEV (reference sequence). The CDR3 loop reads CASRGGLARDTGELFF. The CDR3 DNA sequence: TGTGCCAGCAGGGGGGGTTTGGCCAGGGACACCGGGGAGCTGTTTTTT.

The V and J genes are TRBV7-3 and TRBJ2-1; D not resolved. Looked up from germline, CDR1 is SGHTA and CDR2 is FQGTGA. Trimming removed 2 bases at V and 2 bases at J, with 10 bases between. The CDR3 consists of 15 residues. CDR3 DNA: TGTGCCAGCAGCTTAGTAAGCGCCACCTACAATGAGCAGTTCTTC. Its translation: CASSLVSATYNEQFF.